This is a list of T cell receptor beta chains from one sample in a study of cytomegalovirus exposure and HLA in healthy donors. Produced via immunoSEQ multiplex PCR; TCRdb's table is partial and in-frame only. The sample includes some 210,000 clones, roughly 84% of them seen just once. The sample taken for sequencing was PBMCs. The source of these receptors is a woman under 30 in good health and CMV-seropositive. The CDR3 runs from the conserved cysteine through the conserved F or W.

>TRBJ2-2|TRBV5-3
CARSLRGQGAWGGVGELFF
>TRBJ2-7|TRBV2
CASRRLIYEQYF
>TRBJ2-7|TRBV27
CASSFGPGGVEQYF
>TRBJ1-4|TRBV6-1
CASSEAGTGAEKLFF
>TRBJ2-2|TRBV9
CASSVGDREWVAGELFF
>TRBJ2-5|TRBV19
CASSIAGETQYF
>TRBJ2-1|TRBV11-2
CASSTGAGWNEQFF
>TRBJ1-4|TRBV7-6
CASQHSGKGDEKLFF
>TRBJ1-3|TRBV4-1
CASSQGGGGSGNTIYF
>TRBJ1-5|TRBV1
CTSSQPPRTGNNQPQHF
>TRBJ2-7|TRBV27
CASSLGWGTKKYEQYF
>TRBJ1-5|TRBV29-1
CSVRTGEANQPQHF
>TRBJ1-1|TRBV25-1
CASSERGQNTEAFF
>TRBJ2-7|TRBV5-1
CASSQGLAETYEQYF
>TRBJ1-2|TRBV5-6
CASSPRQRSYTF
>TRBJ2-5|TRBV27
CASSSFMQGAEGTQYF
>TRBJ2-3|TRBV14
CASSPEEGRNTDTQYF
>TRBJ1-2|TRBV14
CASSQEGRNWYGYTF
>TRBJ2-1|TRBV30
CAWSPGLAGEVEQFF
>TRBJ1-1|TRBV5-1
CASSTRGSTNTEAFF
>TRBJ1-2|TRBV5-5
CASSPGSFLLGYTF
>TRBJ2-3|TRBV7-2
CASSALAGGTADTQYF
>TRBJ2-7|TRBV19
CASSMRTSGYEQYF
>TRBJ2-2|TRBV29-1
CSVEDLAGELFF
>TRBJ2-2|TRBV4-1
CASSHERGLGNTGELFF
>TRBJ1-1|TRBV18
CASSPGRRNTEAFF